Listed below are T cell receptor beta chains from one sample, sequenced in a study of Graves' ophthalmopathy and Graves' hyperthyroidism. Via MiXCR, TCRdb re-called the multiplex PCR reads, giving one row per CDR3 protein. This repertoire shows about 660,000 distinct CDR3 sequences, roughly 41% found once; its top ten account for 2.5% to 3.5%. The sample was peripheral blood. The source is an adult man with Graves' ophthalmopathy. Both conserved end residues are trimmed from each CDR3. The D gene is left open where the match is weak.

>.|TRBV9
ASSPNRAASGTLH
>.|TRBV9
ASSPNRDTSYEQY
>.|TRBV10-2
ASSERRGEYNEQF
>.|TRBV10-3
ASSYYGVGTEAF
>TRBD2|TRBV19
VSSIGTSGNEQF
>.|TRBV10-3
AISSQETQY
>.|TRBV10-3
AAAAGAGVNTEAF
>.|TRBV24-1
ATSEGTNYGYT
>.|TRBV30
AWGDISPYEQY
>TRBD2|TRBV29-1
SVAGLAGGGETQY
>TRBD2|TRBV27
ASSPGGFTYEQY
>.|TRBV25-1
ASSVELVNNEQF
>TRBD1|TRBV20-1
SAGDRIRQGPYEQY
>TRBD1|TRBV7-8
ASSLVRDRGRDTGELF